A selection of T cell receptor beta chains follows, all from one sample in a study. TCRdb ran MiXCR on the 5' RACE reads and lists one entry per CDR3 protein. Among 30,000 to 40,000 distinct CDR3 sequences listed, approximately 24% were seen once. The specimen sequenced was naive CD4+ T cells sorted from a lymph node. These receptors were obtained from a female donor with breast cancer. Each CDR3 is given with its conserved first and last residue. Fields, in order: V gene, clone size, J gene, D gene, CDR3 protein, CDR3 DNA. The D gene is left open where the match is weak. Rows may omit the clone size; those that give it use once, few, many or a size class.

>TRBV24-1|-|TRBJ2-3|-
CATSDTPGVLSLYF
TGTGCCACCAGTGATACCCCGGGGGTCCTAAGTCTGTATTTT
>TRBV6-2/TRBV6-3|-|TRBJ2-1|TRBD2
CASSYGATSEQFF
TGTGCCAGCAGTTACGGAGCGACTAGCGAGCAGTTCTTC
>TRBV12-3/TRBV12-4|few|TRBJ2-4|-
CASSSPPSIQYF
TGTGCCAGCAGTTCCCCCCCTAGCATTCAGTACTTC
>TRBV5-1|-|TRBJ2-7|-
CASSPVPDGYEQYF
TGCGCCAGCAGCCCCGTCCCGGACGGCTACGAGCAGTACTTC
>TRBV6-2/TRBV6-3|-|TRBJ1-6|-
CASSQMDSYNSPLHF
TGTGCCAGCTCGCAAATGGACAGCTATAATTCACCCCTCCACTTT
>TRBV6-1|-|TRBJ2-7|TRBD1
CASSKDRGGYEQYF
TGTGCCAGCTCAAAGGACAGGGGGGGTTACGAGCAGTACTTC
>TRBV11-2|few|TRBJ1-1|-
CASSTGEAFF
TGTGCCAGCAGCACCGGAGAAGCTTTCTTT
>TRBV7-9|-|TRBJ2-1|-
CASSRDPSSYNEQFF
TGTGCCAGCAGCCGGGACCCCAGCTCCTACAATGAGCAGTTCTTC
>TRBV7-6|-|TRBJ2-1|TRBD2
CASSLPSGGGNEQFF
TGTGCCAGCAGCTTACCTAGCGGGGGAGGGAATGAGCAGTTCTTC
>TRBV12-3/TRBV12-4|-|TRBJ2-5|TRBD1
CASNPGQGTSETQYF
TGTGCCAGCAACCCTGGACAGGGGACGTCCGAGACCCAGTACTTC
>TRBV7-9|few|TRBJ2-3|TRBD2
CASSPGLAVDTQYF
TGTGCCAGCAGCCCTGGACTAGCAGTGGATACGCAGTATTTT
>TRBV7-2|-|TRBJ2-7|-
CASSSGRLSYEQYF
TGTGCCAGCAGCTCAGGGAGATTGTCCTACGAGCAGTACTTC
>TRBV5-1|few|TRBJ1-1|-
CASSDGGPGTEAFF
TGCGCCAGCAGCGACGGAGGGCCGGGAACTGAAGCTTTCTTT
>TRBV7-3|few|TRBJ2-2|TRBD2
CASRKSGGTNTGELFF
TGTGCCAGCAGGAAAAGCGGGGGGACGAACACCGGGGAGCTGTTTTTT
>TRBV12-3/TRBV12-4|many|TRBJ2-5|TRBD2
CASRPGTSGRETQYF
TGTGCCAGCAGACCCGGGACTAGCGGGAGGGAGACCCAGTACTTC
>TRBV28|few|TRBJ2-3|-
CASSLLQTDRSKDTQYF
TGTGCCAGCAGTTTACTCCAAACCGACAGGAGTAAGGATACGCAGTATTTT
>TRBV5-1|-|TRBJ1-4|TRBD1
CASSEDRGSATNEKLFF
TGCGCCAGCAGCGAGGACAGGGGGTCCGCAACTAATGAAAAACTGTTTTTT
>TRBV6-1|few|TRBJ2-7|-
CASSENYDREQYF
TGTGCCAGCAGTGAAAACTACGACAGGGAGCAGTACTTC
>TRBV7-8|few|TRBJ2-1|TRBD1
CASSQRTLRQGNNEQFF
TGTGCCAGCAGCCAGAGGACCCTTAGACAGGGGAACAATGAGCAGTTCTTC
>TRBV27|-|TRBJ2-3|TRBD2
CASSLRGGSTLAQYF
TGTGCCAGCAGTTTACGGGGGGGATCTACACTCGCGCAGTATTTT
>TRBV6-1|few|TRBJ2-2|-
CASSEPNRRTGELFF
TGTGCCAGCAGTGAACCTAACAGGAGAACCGGGGAGCTGTTTTTT
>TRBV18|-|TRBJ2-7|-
CASSGPGRGTYEQYF
TGTGCCAGCTCCGGTCCGGGACGGGGAACCTACGAGCAGTACTTC
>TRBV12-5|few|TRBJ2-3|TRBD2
CASGAGLAGGEGTQYF
TGTGCTAGTGGTGCGGGACTAGCGGGGGGGGAAGGTACGCAGTATTTT
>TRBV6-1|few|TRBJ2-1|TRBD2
CASSEWEGSLNEQFF
TGTGCCAGCAGTGAATGGGAGGGATCTTTAAATGAGCAGTTCTTC
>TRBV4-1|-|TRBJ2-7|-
CASSQDLSGWRHEQYF
TGTGCCAGCAGCCAAGATCTCAGCGGATGGCGGCACGAGCAGTACTTC
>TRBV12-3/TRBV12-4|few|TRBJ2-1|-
CASTSGGRTNGQFF
TGTGCCAGCACCTCCGGGGGACGGACGAATGGGCAGTTCTTC
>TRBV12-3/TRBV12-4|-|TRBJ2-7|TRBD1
CASSAGQATEQYF
TGTGCCAGCAGTGCGGGACAGGCAACCGAGCAGTACTTC
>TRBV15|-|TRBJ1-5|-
CATSPVRGLNQPQHF
TGTGCCACCAGCCCCGTGCGGGGACTCAATCAGCCCCAGCATTTT
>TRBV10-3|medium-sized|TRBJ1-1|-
CAIRQNTEAFF
TGTGCCATCAGACAGAACACTGAAGCTTTCTTT
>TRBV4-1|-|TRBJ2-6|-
CASARGSGANVLTF
TGCGCCAGCGCGCGCGGTTCTGGGGCCAACGTCCTGACTTTC
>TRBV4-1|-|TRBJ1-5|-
CASSQDRGSNQPQHF
TGCGCCAGCAGCCAAGATCGGGGTAGCAATCAGCCCCAGCATTTT
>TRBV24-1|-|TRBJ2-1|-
CATSGAGFGEQFF
TGTGCCACCAGTGGGGCAGGGTTTGGTGAGCAGTTCTTC
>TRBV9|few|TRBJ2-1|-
CASSVGQRPFNEQFF
TGTGCCAGCAGCGTAGGGCAGCGGCCGTTTAATGAGCAGTTCTTC
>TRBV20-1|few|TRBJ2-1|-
CSARVPWGRPDNNEQFF
TGCAGTGCTAGAGTGCCCTGGGGGAGGCCGGATAACAATGAGCAGTTCTTC
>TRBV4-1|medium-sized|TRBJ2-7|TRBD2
CASSQDRTLTSGGAVEQYF
TGCGCCAGCAGCCAAGATCGAACCCTTACTAGCGGGGGGGCCGTCGAGCAGTACTTC
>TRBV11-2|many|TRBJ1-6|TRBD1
CASSPAQGAALSPLHF
TGTGCCAGCAGCCCGGCTCAGGGGGCGGCTCTCTCACCCCTCCACTTT
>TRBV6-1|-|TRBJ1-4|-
CASSEGGIGEGEKLFF
TGTGCCAGCAGTGAGGGGGGGATAGGGGAGGGTGAAAAACTGTTTTTT
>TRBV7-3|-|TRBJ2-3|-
CASSLDGSTDTQYF
TGTGCCAGCAGCTTAGACGGGTCCACAGATACGCAGTATTTT
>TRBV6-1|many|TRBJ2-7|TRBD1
CAILAIGQGAEQYF
TGTGCCATTCTAGCAATCGGACAGGGGGCCGAGCAGTACTTC
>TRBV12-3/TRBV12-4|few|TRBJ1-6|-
CASSPRQSSPLHF
TGTGCCAGCAGTCCAAGACAGAGTTCACCCCTCCACTTT
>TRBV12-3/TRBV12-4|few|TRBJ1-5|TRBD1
CASNPGQGARGNQPQHF
TGTGCCAGCAATCCGGGACAGGGGGCGCGGGGCAATCAGCCCCAGCATTTT
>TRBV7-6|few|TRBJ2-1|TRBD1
CASARGRKDEQFF
TGTGCCAGCGCCAGGGGGCGCAAAGATGAGCAGTTCTTC
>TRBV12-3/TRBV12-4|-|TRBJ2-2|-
CASSWLTNTGELFF
TGTGCCAGCAGTTGGCTCACCAACACCGGGGAGCTGTTTTTT
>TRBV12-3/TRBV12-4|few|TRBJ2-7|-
CASSHPSWRQYF
TGTGCCAGCAGTCACCCCTCGTGGAGGCAGTACTTC
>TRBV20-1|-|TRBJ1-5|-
CSARRTNTGNQPQHF
TGCAGTGCTAGACGGACCAACACGGGCAATCAGCCCCAGCATTTT
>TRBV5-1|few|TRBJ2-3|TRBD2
CASSLTGLAGGPSTDTQYF
TGCGCCAGCAGCTTGACCGGACTAGCGGGAGGTCCCAGCACAGATACGCAGTATTTT
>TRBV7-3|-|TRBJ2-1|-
CASSSLLPSSGNEQFF
TGTGCCAGCAGCAGCTTACTTCCGTCCAGTGGGAATGAGCAGTTCTTC
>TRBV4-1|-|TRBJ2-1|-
CAGSHSEGGYNEQFF
TGCGCCGGCAGCCACTCCGAGGGGGGCTACAATGAGCAGTTCTTC
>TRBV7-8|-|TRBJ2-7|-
CASSHGTYEQYF
TGTGCCAGCAGCCACGGAACCTACGAGCAGTACTTC
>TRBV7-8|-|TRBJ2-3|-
CASSLAWGTDTQYF
TGTGCCAGCAGCTTAGCTTGGGGCACAGATACGCAGTATTTT
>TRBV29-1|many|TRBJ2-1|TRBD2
CSVGTSGDWAENEQFF
TGCAGCGTTGGGACTAGCGGAGACTGGGCCGAAAATGAGCAGTTCTTC
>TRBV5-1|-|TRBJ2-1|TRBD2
CASSLVTSGSGAYNEQFF
TGCGCCAGCAGCTTGGTCACTAGCGGGAGTGGGGCCTACAATGAGCAGTTCTTC
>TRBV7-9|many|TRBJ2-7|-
CASSFGGTLYEQYF
TGTGCCAGCAGCTTCGGCGGGACTTTATACGAGCAGTACTTC
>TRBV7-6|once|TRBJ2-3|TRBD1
CASSGGQSTDTQYF
TGTGCCAGCAGCGGGGGACAGAGCACAGATACGCAGTATTTT